These 9 T cell receptor beta chains share one sample of origin, sequenced in a study of CD8+ T cells in alopecia areata. Documented treatment: oral pan-JAK inhibitor, 5-10 mg twice daily. Sequencing used cDNA as its template, made by extracting RNA and reverse transcribing it. Some clones are missing from TCRdb's copy, which holds only in-frame ones; the method was immunoSEQ multiplex PCR. This sample yields under 200,000 clones, of which approximately 62% are seen a single time; 13% to 15% belongs to the top ten. The sample was CD4+ T cells sorted from blood, taken at week 24, from a patient treated with tofacitinib. The receptors shown here come from a human donor with alopecia areata.

This clone was observed a handful of times. V usage is TRBV19 and J usage is TRBJ1-5; D possibly corresponds to TRBD1 (6 bases). This CDR3 has 14 residues. From germline, CDR1 is LNHDA and CDR2 SQIVND (reference sequence). Deletions cut 5 bases from V and 1 base from J, with 9 bases between. The CDR3 DNA is TGTGCCAGTAGTGTCACAGGGAGCAATCAGCCCCAGCATTTT. Protein sequence: CASSVTGSNQPQHF.

The chain joins TRBV6-1 to TRBJ2-5; no clear D gene. There are 12 residues in the CDR3. V was clipped by 3 bases and J by 5 bases, with 7 bases between them. In germline, CDR1 is MNHNS, CDR2 SASEGT. The CDR3 DNA reads as TGTGCCAGCAGTGAGATAAAGGAGACCCAGTACTTC. Translated, it gives CASSEIKETQYF.

The V call is TRBV15, the J call TRBJ1-5, with 7 positions matching TRBD1. Germline V gene data show CDR1 as LNHNV and CDR2 as YYDKDF (reference sequence). V was pared by 1 base and J by 5 bases, with 5 bases of the junction left unmatched. There are 15 residues in the CDR3. The DNA for the CDR3 is TGTGCCACCAGCAGAGGGGACAGAAAGGATCAGCCCCAGCATTTT. Translating it yields CATSRGDRKDQPQHF.

V gene TRBV5-1 combines with J gene TRBJ1-2, with TRBD1 matching 8 bases. The CDR3 consists of 14 residues. Germline V gene lookup returns CDR1 SGHRS and CDR2 YFSETQ. The J segment lost 6 bases and the V segment lost 4 bases, leaving 8 bases of the junction unmatched. The CDR3 spells CASSGGQVSDGYTF. The CDR3 DNA is TGCGCCAGCAGCGGGGGACAGGTATCAGATGGCTACACCTTC.

This chain connects TRBV4-1 to TRBJ2-2; D is unresolved. Trimming took off 3 bases at V and 6 bases at J, with 5 bases between the two ends. The CDR3 is 12 amino acids. Per the germline V gene, CDR1 is MGHRA and CDR2 is YSYEKL. Written as DNA, the CDR3 is TGCGCCAGCAGCCACGTAGCCGGGGAGCTGTTTTTT. Translated: CASSHVAGELFF.

The chain links TRBV5-1 to TRBJ1-1; 7 bases are a match to TRBD1. The J segment lost 0 bases and the V segment lost 5 bases, leaving 10 bases of the junction unmatched. The V gene's germline CDR1 is SGHRS and CDR2 YFSETQ. There are 16 residues in the CDR3. The CDR3 nucleotides are TGCGCCAGCAGGACTGGCAGGGGGGTCTTGAACACTGAAGCTTTCTTT. This encodes CASRTGRGVLNTEAFF.

The V gene is TRBV5-6, the J gene TRBJ1-1; D remains unclear. The V and J ends lost 0 bases and 0 bases respectively, with 9 bases between them. CDR1 and CDR2 from the germline V gene are SGHDT and YYEEEE. The CDR3 has 15 residues. Here the CDR3 reads CASSLALGVNTEAFF. DNA of the CDR3: TGTGCCAGCAGCTTGGCCCTTGGAGTGAACACTGAAGCTTTCTTT.

The J gene is TRBJ2-7, the V gene TRBV7-9, with TRBD1 as a possible D gene (6 bases). This CDR3 region has 15 residues. From germline, CDR1 is SEHNR and CDR2 FQNEAQ (reference sequence). V was pared by 4 bases and J by 1 base, with 14 bases between. CDR3 bases: TGTGCCAGCAGCTCTCTCAGGGGCGGTTCCTACGAGCAGTACTTC. This codes for CASSSLRGGSYEQYF.

V and J are TRBV30 and TRBJ1-5; D is ambiguous. The germline V and J ends were trimmed by 2 bases and 0 bases, with 8 bases remaining between them. The CDR3 is 14 amino acids. The germline V gene encodes CDR1 GTSNPN and CDR2 SVGIG (reference sequence). CDR3 residues: CAWSLYSSNQPQHF. CDR3 bases: TGTGCCTGGAGTTTGTACAGTAGCAATCAGCCCCAGCATTTT.